The 19 T cell receptor beta chains in this list originate from one sample, sequenced in a study of CD8 T cell repertoires and HIV-1 epitope variants. No antigens are known for them. The method was immunoSEQ multiplex PCR; TCRdb's version includes in-frame clones alone and lacks a portion of them. The profile shows several thousand clones, 55% to 65% of them singletons. The sequenced material came from cultured CD8+ T cells derived from PBMCs. The receptors were gathered from a male donor with HIV.

This sequence joins TRBV7-9 and TRBJ2-6; no clear D. The V gene's germline CDR1 is SEHNR and CDR2 FQNEAQ (reference sequence). The length of the CDR3 is 14 residues. Trimming removed 6 bases from V and 2 bases from J, with 8 bases in between. The CDR3 is CASSESTGANVLTF. The CDR3 DNA reads as TGTGCCAGCAGTGAGTCAACTGGGGCCAACGTCCTGACTTTC. Looking up the rest from reference TRBV7-9 and TRBJ2-6 gives the full variable domain: DTGVSQNPRHKITKRGQNVTFRCDPISEHNRLYWYRQTLGQGPEFLTYFQNEAQLEKSRLLSDRFSAERPKGSFSTLEIQRTEQGDSAMYLCASSESTGANVLTFGAGSRLTVL.

The rearrangement uses TRBV7-2 and TRBJ2-1; no clear D. The CDR3 consists of 11 residues. V lost 5 bases and J lost 13, with 12 bases in between. CDR1 is SGHTA, CDR2 FQGNSA, per germline. This CDR3 is CASSLGIPQFF. CDR3 sequence (DNA): TGTGCCAGCAGCCTAGGGATCCCTCAGTTCTTC.

The chain recombines TRBV5-6 with TRBJ1-4; no firm D call. Germline V gives CDR1 SGHDT, CDR2 YYEEEE. CDR3 length: 14 residues. With 0 bases removed from V and 2 bases from J, the gap between germline ends came to 5 bases. CDR3 loop: CASSLGQTNEKLFF. CDR3 nucleotide sequence: TGTGCCAGCAGCTTGGGCCAGACTAATGAAAAACTGTTTTTT.

The gene calls are TRBV11-2 and TRBJ2-5; a possible D gene is TRBD2 (5 bases). The CDR3 sequence is 16 residues long. The germline V gene encodes CDR1 SGHAT and CDR2 FQNNGV. V dropped 0 bases and J dropped 4 bases, with 15 bases sitting between them. DNA for the CDR3: TGTGCCAGCAGCTTAGATCTGACTGGGAGCGCAGAGACCCAGTACTTC. Protein: CASSLDLTGSAETQYF. Together with reference TRBV11-2 and TRBJ2-5, the CDR3 gives the full variable domain: EAGVAQSPRYKIIEKRQSVAFWCNPISGHATLYWYQQILGQGPKLLIQFQNNGVVDDSQLPKDRFSAERLKGVDSTLKIQPAKLEDSAVYLCASSLDLTGSAETQYFGPGTRLLVL.

This clone is classed as medium-sized (0.01 to 0.1%). This rearrangement joins TRBV12-1 to TRBJ1-4. TRBV12-1 is a recognized pseudogene. This CDR3 region has 18 residues. CDR3 in amino acids: CASSFGGPNPATNEKLFF. The CDR3 region has the DNA TGTGCCAGCAGCTTTGGCGGACCGAACCCAGCAACTAATGAAAAACTGTTTTTT.

The chain has TRBV4-3 and TRBJ1-2; 7 bases fit TRBD1. This CDR3 region has 16 residues. The ends lost 1 base at V and 5 bases at J; junction bases unmatched: 10. Per germline, CDR1 LGHNA and CDR2 YSLEER. The DNA of the CDR3 is TGCGCCAGCAGCCAAGGGGGCCGACAGGGAAGTTATGGCTACACCTTC. Protein sequence: CASSQGGRQGSYGYTF.

The chain links TRBV28 to TRBJ2-7; 8 bases match TRBD2. CDR1 MDHEN and CDR2 SYDVKM come from the germline V gene. The CDR3 is made up of 16 amino acids. Trimming removed 3 bases from V and 5 bases from J; junction bases left unmatched: 12. CDR3 sequence: CASSFWTSSGLDEQYF. The CDR3 nucleotides are TGTGCCAGCAGTTTTTGGACTAGCTCGGGTCTGGACGAGCAGTACTTC.

This clone was detected only a few times. The chain links TRBV6-4 to TRBJ1-1; D gene uncertain. The CDR3 loop spans 13 amino acids. Per the germline V gene, CDR1 is MRHNA and CDR2 is SNTAGT. V was clipped by 0 bases and J by 1 base, with 3 bases between them. CDR3 amino acids: CASSDSTNTEAFF. CDR3 nucleotides: TGTGCCAGCAGTGACTCAACGAACACTGAAGCTTTCTTT.

This clone was seen once. DNA of the CDR3: TGCAGCGTTGTTCGCCCGTCCTACAATGAGCAGTTCTTC. Translating it yields CSVVRPSYNEQFF. The rearrangement uses TRBV29-1 and TRBJ2-1; D is uncertain. Germline V CDR1 and CDR2: SQVTM, ANQGSEA. Between the trimmed V and J ends, which lost 4 bases and 1 base, there was a span of 8 bases. The CDR3 is 13 amino acids.

The chain joins TRBV5-6 to TRBJ2-7; D ambiguous. Germline CDR1 is SGHDT and CDR2 is YYEEEE. CDR3 length: 13 amino acids. V was pared by 1 base and J by 5 bases, with 10 bases between. In DNA, the CDR3 is TGTGCCAGCAGCTTGTTTACAAGGAACGAGCAGTACTTC. It codes for CASSLFTRNEQYF.

This chain connects TRBV7-9 to TRBJ2-3; 7 bases fit TRBD2. The CDR3 totals 13 residues. Germline V lookup: CDR1 SEHNR, CDR2 FQNEAQ (reference sequence). V gave up 1 base and J gave up 8 bases; unmatched junction bases: 3. The CDR3 region is CASSLGREGTQYF. The CDR3 DNA follows: TGTGCCAGCAGCTTAGGTAGGGAGGGTACGCAGTATTTT.

The chain carries TRBV5-5 and TRBJ2-1, with D unclear. Germline CDR1 is SGHKS and CDR2 is YYEKEE (reference sequence). V gave up 2 bases and J gave up 3 bases, with 6 bases separating them. There are 13 residues in the CDR3. Here the CDR3 reads CASSFGSYNEQFF. The CDR3 DNA follows: TGTGCCAGCAGCTTCGGCAGCTACAATGAGCAGTTCTTC.

V and J are TRBV7-9 and TRBJ2-3; no reliable D call. Germline V gives CDR1 SEHNR, CDR2 FQNEAQ (reference sequence). The CDR3 spans 12 residues. The V and J ends lost 4 bases and 3 bases respectively, with 5 bases between them. DNA for the CDR3: TGTGCCAGCAGCTCCGGGACAGATACGCAGTATTTT. It specifies CASSSGTDTQYF.

The chain uses TRBV7-9 and TRBJ2-1, with D tentatively TRBD2 (6 bases). With 10 bases removed from V and 7 bases from J, the gap between germline ends came to 20 bases. Germline lookup yields CDR1 SEHNR and CDR2 FQNEAQ (reference sequence). The CDR3 consists of 14 residues. CDR3 in amino acids: CAIHTGMAGNEQFF. The CDR3 region has the DNA TGTGCCATCCACACAGGAATGGCGGGGAATGAGCAGTTCTTC. Variable domain in full (rest from reference TRBV7-9 and TRBJ2-1): DTGVSQNPRHKITKRGQNVTFRCDPISEHNRLYWYRQTLGQGPEFLTYFQNEAQLEKSRLLSDRFSAERPKGSFSTLEIQRTEQGDSAMYLCAIHTGMAGNEQFFGPGTRLTVL.

The chain joins TRBV27 to TRBJ2-5; TRBD1 matches at 8 bases. The CDR3 length is 12 residues. Looked up from germline, CDR1 is MNHEY and CDR2 is SMNVEV (reference sequence). The V gene end was trimmed by 6 bases and the J gene end by 4 bases; junction bases not matched to a gene: 1. This CDR3 reads CASRDRAETQYF. The CDR3 region has the DNA TGTGCCAGCAGGGACAGGGCAGAGACCCAGTACTTC.

The chain employs TRBV7-2 and TRBJ2-5; tentatively, D is TRBD2 (5 bases). V lost 4 bases and J lost 2, with 14 bases in between. From germline, CDR1 is SGHTA and CDR2 FQGNSA. The CDR3 has 15 amino acids. The CDR3 DNA reads TGTGCCAGCAGCTCCGCCGGGATAGATCAAGAGACCCAGTACTTC. It specifies CASSSAGIDQETQYF.

As DNA, the CDR3 is TGTGCCAGCAGTTACGTCGGGACAGGGGGCTACGAGCAGTACTTC. Protein product: CASSYVGTGGYEQYF. V is TRBV6-6 and J is TRBJ2-7; TRBD1 aligns across 11 bases. V gave up 2 bases and J gave up 3 bases; unmatched junction bases: 3. This CDR3 contains 15 residues. Germline V gives CDR1 MNHNY, CDR2 SVGAGI (reference sequence).

V is TRBV29-1 and J is TRBJ2-1, with 7 bases matching TRBD2. With V trimmed by 3 bases and J by 8 bases, 4 bases remained unmatched. This CDR3 contains 12 residues. The V gene's germline CDR1 is SQVTM and CDR2 ANQGSEA. The CDR3: CSVEREQDEQFF. CDR3 nucleotides: TGCAGCGTTGAGCGGGAGCAGGATGAGCAGTTCTTC.

This clone is termed medium-sized. CDR3 loop: CASSYLPGGLAGSETQYF. In DNA, the CDR3 is TGTGCCAGCAGCTACTTACCGGGGGGACTAGCGGGGTCAGAGACCCAGTACTTC. The gene calls are TRBV7-6 and TRBJ2-5; 13 bases are a match to TRBD2. After removal of 4 bases from V and 4 bases from J, the junction contained 12 bases not matched to a gene. This CDR3 is 18 amino acids long. Germline V gene data show CDR1 as SGHVS and CDR2 as FNYEAQ.